This TCR beta chain was sequenced in a study of blood T cells in healthy people across ages. General observations from the study: Measured against age, TCR beta diversity per million T cells decreased in a roughly linear manner.

A few counts support this clonotype. Its antigen is unknown. Primed by a sample-barcoded 5' primer and a J-beta primer mix, a second PCR proceeded for roughly 6 to 12 cycles. TCRdb processed the 5' RACE reads anew with MiXCR; each CDR3 protein has one entry. Here the sample spans around 870,000 distinct CDR3 sequences, 25% to 35% being singletons. The total RNA that was extracted per sample amounted to at least 5 micrograms. CDR3 size: 17 residues. The germline CDR1 and CDR2 sequences are KGHDR and SFDVKD. Trimming cost V 1 base and J 3 bases; bases outside gene matches: 6. The genes are TRBV24-1 and TRBJ2-7; 12 bases agree with TRBD1. This clonotype originated in a woman older than 75 in good health. The specimen was blood. The CDR3 region has the DNA TGTGCCACCAGTGATTTCCCGGGACAGGGGGCTAGCTACGAGCAGTACTTC. Translating gives CATSDFPGQGASYEQYF.